These 20 T cell receptor beta chains were sequenced from one sample in a study of blood T cell repertoires in COVID-19. Libraries were prepared by immunoSEQ multiplex PCR; TCRdb keeps only in-frame clonotypes and omits some of them. Of 400,000 to 450,000 clones in the sample, 85% to 90% are singletons; the top ten hold 0.9% to 1.2%. The sequencing input was PBMCs or T cells enriched from blood (not recorded which). The receptors here all came from a man younger than 45 who had recovered from COVID-19.

V is TRBV5-6 and J is TRBJ2-2; 16 nucleotides line up with TRBD2. The CDR3 loop spans 19 amino acids. With V trimmed by 1 base and J by 7 bases, 10 bases remained unmatched. Germline V gene sequence: CDR1 SGHDT, CDR2 YYEEEE. DNA for the CDR3: TGTGCCAGCAGCTTGCATGGGACTAGCGGGAGGGCCGTCGTCGGGGAGCTGTTTTTT. This translates into CASSLHGTSGRAVVGELFF.

This chain joins TRBV5-1 and TRBJ1-2; D is ambiguous. Trimming removed 7 bases from V and 4 bases from J, with 14 bases in between. The length of the CDR3 is 13 residues. Germline-derived CDR1 and CDR2 are SGHRS and YFSETQ. The CDR3 bases are TGCGCCAGCCGGGAGGGCAGTCGCTATGGCTACACCTTC. It yields the protein CASREGSRYGYTF.

V gene TRBV6-5 combines with J gene TRBJ1-5, with a weak D call TRBD1 (5 bases). V was clipped by 3 bases and J by 2 bases, with 14 bases between them. Germline V gives CDR1 MNHEY, CDR2 SVGAGI. The CDR3 extends over 16 amino acids. CDR3: CASSYDSPRGNQPQHF. DNA of the CDR3: TGTGCCAGCAGTTATGACAGCCCCAGGGGCAATCAGCCCCAGCATTTT.

This chain uses TRBV28 with TRBJ1-4; the D gene is possibly TRBD1 (5 bases). This CDR3 contains 16 residues. The V gene's germline CDR1 is MDHEN and CDR2 SYDVKM. Trimming took off 5 bases at V and 5 bases at J, with 18 bases between the two ends. The CDR3 nucleotides are TGTGCCAGCAGTCCCGCGACCGGGGGAGGGAATGAAAAACTGTTTTTT. It codes for CASSPATGGGNEKLFF.

The V call is TRBV18, the J call TRBJ2-3; 7 bases are a match to TRBD1. Germline CDR1 and CDR2: KGHSH and LQKENI. V was pared by 4 bases and J by 4 bases, with 2 bases of the junction left unmatched. CDR3 size: 13 residues. CDR3 bases: TGTGCCAGCTCACGAGACAGGGCAGATACGCAGTATTTT. Translating gives CASSRDRADTQYF.

The genes are TRBV28 and TRBJ2-6; TRBD2 is a possible D gene (6 bases). V was pared by 8 bases and J by 9 bases, with 17 bases between. This CDR3 region has 14 residues. Germline-derived CDR1 and CDR2 are MDHEN and SYDVKM. The chain's CDR3 is CASGDPGDFNVLTF. CDR3 in DNA: TGTGCCAGCGGGGACCCTGGGGACTTCAACGTCCTGACTTTC.

The chain carries TRBV30 and TRBJ2-3, with 8 bases aligning to TRBD2. V trimming: 0 bases; J trimming: 3 bases; junction bases outside the gene matches: 17. The length of the CDR3 is 19 residues. The germline gives CDR1 GTSNPN, CDR2 SVGIG (reference sequence). The CDR3: CAWSVLSSGGWRATDTQYF. The CDR3 DNA follows: TGTGCCTGGAGTGTATTGTCTTCGGGAGGGTGGAGAGCGACAGATACGCAGTATTTT. Full variable domain (outside the CDR3, taken from reference TRBV30 and TRBJ2-3): SQTIHQWPATLVQPVGSPLSLECTVEGTSNPNLYWYRQAAGRGLQLLFYSVGIGQISSEVPQNLSASRPQDRQFILSSKKLLLSDSGFYLCAWSVLSSGGWRATDTQYFGPGTRLTVL.

The chain employs TRBV19 and TRBJ2-2; 9 positions agree with TRBD1. The germline CDR1 and CDR2 sequences are LNHDA and SQIVND (reference sequence). After removal of 8 bases from V and 6 bases from J, the junction contained 16 bases not matched to a gene. The length of the CDR3 is 17 residues. CDR3 bases: TGTGCCAGTGAGTTTCAGTCCGGGACAGGGAATCCCGGGGAGCTGTTTTTT. This encodes CASEFQSGTGNPGELFF.

The gene calls are TRBV24-1 and TRBJ2-1; maybe TRBD2 (5 bases). This CDR3 contains 15 residues. V was shortened by 5 bases and J by 7 bases, with 17 bases between the two germline ends. CDR1 and CDR2 (germline): KGHDR, SFDVKD. The CDR3: CATSAARGFGNEQFF. CDR3 coding DNA: TGTGCCACCAGTGCCGCACGGGGTTTTGGGAATGAGCAGTTCTTC.

The rearrangement links TRBV5-1 to TRBJ2-3; D is perhaps TRBD1 (6 bases). The CDR3 sequence is 14 residues long. CDR1 is SGHRS and CDR2 is YFSETQ in the germline V gene. V was cut by 2 bases and J by 4 bases, with 11 bases left in between. Here the CDR3 reads CASSLPQGADTQYF. CDR3 bases: TGCGCCAGCAGCTTACCACAGGGAGCAGATACGCAGTATTTT.

This chain links TRBV6-1 with TRBJ2-7; no firm D call. Germline V gene lookup returns CDR1 MNHNS and CDR2 SASEGT. V lost 1 base, J lost 1 base, and 11 bases lay in between. The CDR3 has 15 amino acids. This chain's CDR3 is CASSEERLNSYEQYF. DNA of the CDR3: TGTGCCAGCAGTGAAGAGAGGCTTAATTCCTACGAGCAGTACTTC.

The chain is built from TRBV5-5 and TRBJ2-2; tentatively, D is TRBD1 (6 bases). The V gene lost 4 bases and the J gene lost 3 bases, with 13 bases spanning the gap. This CDR3 is built from 15 residues. The germline CDR1 and CDR2 sequences are SGHKS and YYEKEE (reference sequence). The CDR3 sequence: CASSLDRMDTGELFF. The CDR3 DNA follows: TGTGCCAGCAGCCTAGACAGGATGGACACCGGGGAGCTGTTTTTT.

The chain has TRBV25-1 and TRBJ1-5; no clear D. Germline V gene lookup returns CDR1 MGHDK and CDR2 SYGVNS. V shed 4 bases and J shed 6 bases, with 7 bases lying between them. The CDR3 has 12 amino acids. The chain's CDR3 is CASSATGQPQHF. Here the CDR3 DNA reads TGTGCCAGCAGTGCGACGGGTCAGCCCCAGCATTTT.

CDR3 DNA: TGTGCCAGTAGTATAGATGACCCCGGACAGGGGAGAGTAGGGAACACTGAAGCTTTCTTT. Its protein product is CASSIDDPGQGRVGNTEAFF. The chain has TRBV19 and TRBJ1-1; 9 bases are shared with TRBD1. The CDR3 contains 20 residues. Trimming took 0 bases from V and 1 from J; bases not matched to a gene: 15. CDR1 LNHDA and CDR2 SQIVND come from the germline V gene (reference sequence).

The table lists this clone with a count of one. This chain uses TRBV7-9 with TRBJ2-3, with 9 positions matching TRBD1. The V and J ends lost 5 bases and 3 bases, in that order; junction bases with no gene match: 9. The CDR3 runs to 16 residues. Germline CDR1 SEHNR, CDR2 FQNEAQ (reference sequence). In DNA, the CDR3 is TGTGCCAGCAGCCGACGTGGACAGGGGATAACAGATACGCAGTATTTT. It specifies CASSRRGQGITDTQYF.

The chain joins TRBV7-2 to TRBJ1-6; D may be TRBD1 (5 bases). The CDR3 runs to 15 residues. V lost 1 base to trimming and J lost 9 bases, with 13 bases between them. Germline V gene sequence: CDR1 SGHTA, CDR2 FQGNSA. CDR3 protein: CASSLVPGVGSPLHF. The DNA of the CDR3 is TGTGCCAGCAGCTTAGTCCCGGGGGTAGGTTCACCCCTCCACTTT. Filled out from reference TRBV7-2 and TRBJ1-6, the complete variable domain reads GAGVSQSPSNKVTEKGKDVELRCDPISGHTALYWYRQSLGQGLEFLIYFQGNSAPDKSGLPSDRFSAERTGGSVSTLTIQRTQQEDSAVYLCASSLVPGVGSPLHFGNGTRLTVT.

The chain combines TRBV10-3 with TRBJ2-2, with D tentatively TRBD2 (6 bases). The germline CDR1 and CDR2 sequences are ENHRY and SYGVKD. The V and J ends lost 3 bases and 6 bases respectively, with 14 bases between them. This CDR3 comprises 15 residues. The DNA of the CDR3 is TGTGCCATCAGTGACGGGGGTGATATTTCCGGGGAGCTGTTTTTT. As protein: CAISDGGDISGELFF.

The chain couples TRBV7-2 to TRBJ2-1; D is possibly TRBD2 (5 bases). Germline lookup yields CDR1 SGHTA and CDR2 FQGNSA. V was clipped by 5 bases and J by 7 bases, with 15 bases between them. The CDR3 runs to 14 residues. This CDR3 is CASSPSGMGNEQFF. In DNA form, the CDR3 reads TGTGCCAGCAGCCCCTCCGGGATGGGTAATGAGCAGTTCTTC.

The rearrangement links TRBV28 to TRBJ1-2, with D unresolved. In germline, CDR1 is MDHEN, CDR2 SYDVKM. The V gene lost 5 bases and the J gene lost 8 bases, with 18 bases spanning the gap. This CDR3 is built from 14 residues. This CDR3 is CASSNKLGSRGYTF. CDR3 DNA sequence: TGTGCCAGCAGTAACAAATTAGGGAGTAGAGGCTACACCTTC.

A few counts support this clone. The V call is TRBV27, the J call TRBJ1-2, with D uncertain. V was cut by 5 bases and J by 5 bases, with 15 bases left in between. The germline V gene encodes CDR1 MNHEY and CDR2 SMNVEV (reference sequence). The CDR3 consists of 14 residues. DNA for the CDR3: TGTGCCAGCAGTCCCCGCAACAGTGCTTATGGCTACACCTTC. It encodes CASSPRNSAYGYTF.